A single sample is the source of the 21 T cell receptor beta chains below, sequenced in a study of cytomegalovirus exposure and HLA in healthy donors. Primers for the PCR totalled 60 Vbeta and 13 Jbeta. This table comes from immunoSEQ multiplex PCR, and its TCRdb copy is limited to in-frame clones, with some not included. The table records roughly 120,000 clones, about 80% of them present only once. Sample: PBMCs. These receptors were taken from a human donor in good health.

V usage is TRBV11-2 and J usage is TRBJ1-2; 9 nucleotides line up with TRBD1. V lost 4 bases to trimming and J lost 7 bases; unmatched junction nucleotides: 10. CDR1 is SGHAT, CDR2 FQNNGV, per germline. The CDR3 spans 15 residues. CDR3 region: CASSSPRTGEGGYTF. The CDR3 nucleotides read TGTGCCAGCAGCTCCCCCCGGACAGGGGAAGGTGGCTACACCTTC.

The chain uses TRBV27 and TRBJ2-3; 16 bases are shared with TRBD2. The junction had 9 bases not matched to a gene; V was cut back by 5 bases and J by 4 bases. This CDR3 has 18 residues. The germline V gene encodes CDR1 MNHEY and CDR2 SMNVEV (reference sequence). The CDR3 is CASSGTSGGARSSDTQYF. The CDR3 nucleotides are TGTGCCAGCAGTGGGACTAGCGGGGGGGCTAGGTCTTCAGATACGCAGTATTTT.

Only a few counts were recorded for this clone. J is TRBJ2-7 and V is TRBV5-4; no clear D. Trimming stripped 0 bases from V and 6 bases from J, with 7 bases between. The CDR3 has 12 amino acids. Per the germline V gene, CDR1 is SGHNT and CDR2 is YYREEE (reference sequence). The CDR3 nucleotides are TGTGCCAGCAGCTTGGGCTATGGCGAGCAGTACTTC. It specifies CASSLGYGEQYF.

V usage is TRBV6-5 and J usage is TRBJ2-7; weak D call: TRBD1 (6 bases). Germline V lookup: CDR1 MNHEY, CDR2 SVGAGI. Trimming left V 5 bases short and J 5 bases short, with 19 bases between. This CDR3 spans 15 amino acids. The CDR3 bases are TGTGCCAGCAGTCGTCAGGCAGGGGAGACTGACGAGCAGTACTTC. It specifies CASSRQAGETDEQYF.

This sequence joins TRBV11-2 and TRBJ1-6, with no clear D. Germline assignment: CDR1 SGHAT and CDR2 FQNNGV. Trimming shortened V by 2 bases and J by 9 bases, and 11 bases separated the two germline ends. The CDR3 loop spans 14 amino acids. DNA for the CDR3: TGTGCCAGCAGCTTATCATACGGGTCTTCACCCCTCCACTTT. It translates to CASSLSYGSSPLHF.

About this clone: The germline gene is not matched at one end of the junction; a read error may be the cause. The same CDR3 can be traced to other DNA sequences in this sample. The chain has TRBV6-6 and TRBJ1-6; 9 bases are a match to TRBD1. Per germline, CDR1 MNHNY and CDR2 SVGAGI (reference sequence). The CDR3 has 14 residues. DNA of the CDR3: TGTGCCATCCAGGCCGGGACAGGGAATTCACCCCTCCACTTC. It translates to CAIQAGTGNSPLHF.

The rearrangement uses TRBV7-9 and TRBJ1-1; D may be TRBD1 (6 bases). The CDR3 covers 14 residues. V was shortened by 3 bases and J by 6 bases, with 14 bases between the two germline ends. The germline CDR1 and CDR2 sequences are SEHNR and FQNEAQ (reference sequence). The CDR3 here is CASSFQQGGAEAFF. The CDR3 coding sequence is TGTGCCAGCAGCTTCCAACAAGGGGGGGCTGAAGCTTTCTTT.

This clone was counted a few times. The chain has TRBV5-3 and TRBJ2-7; 7 bases are shared with TRBD2. TRBV5-3 is an ORF, with its function uncertain. The J segment lost 1 base and the V segment lost 0 bases, leaving 4 bases of the junction unmatched. There are 15 residues in the CDR3. DNA of the CDR3: TGTGCCAGAAGCTTGGCTAGCGGTAGGTCCTACGAGCAGTACTTC. Translation: CARSLASGRSYEQYF.

This clone appeared once. This chain connects TRBV2 to TRBJ1-5; perhaps TRBD1 as D (5 bases). The CDR3 consists of 16 residues. With 0 bases removed from V and 4 bases from J, the gap between germline ends came to 13 bases. The V gene's germline CDR1 is SNHLY and CDR2 FYNNEI. In DNA, the CDR3 is TGTGCCAGCAGTGAAGCCCTACTGGGGGGAAATCAGCCCCAGCATTTT. It encodes CASSEALLGGNQPQHF.

The rearrangement links TRBV29-1 to TRBJ1-4, with a possible D match to TRBD1 (6 bases). From germline, CDR1 is SQVTM and CDR2 ANQGSEA. Trimming shortened V by 4 bases and J by 3 bases, and 12 bases separated the two germline ends. This CDR3 is built from 14 residues. CDR3 residues: CSVGDTLANEKLFF. DNA of the CDR3: TGCAGCGTTGGGGACACTTTGGCTAATGAAAAACTGTTTTTT.

The chain links TRBV7-6 to TRBJ2-2, with TRBD2 matching 8 bases. The germline V gene encodes CDR1 SGHVS and CDR2 FNYEAQ. V trimming: 1 base; J trimming: 1 base; junction bases outside the gene matches: 8. CDR3 size: 18 residues. CDR3 bases: TGTGCCAGCAGCTTAGACCCAGCGGGAGAAAGGAACACCGGGGAGCTGTTTTTT. As protein: CASSLDPAGERNTGELFF.

There are a few counts of this clone. In the same sample, other DNA sequences code for this CDR3. The rearrangement joins TRBV25-1 to TRBJ1-2; 10 bases are shared with TRBD1. Germline loops: CDR1 MGHDK, CDR2 SYGVNS. The junction had 2 bases not matched to a gene; V was cut back by 2 bases and J by 2 bases. The CDR3 has 15 amino acids. The CDR3 nucleotides are TGTGCCAGCAGTGAAGGGACAGGGGTGAACTATGGCTACACCTTC. This encodes CASSEGTGVNYGYTF.

The chain couples TRBV19 to TRBJ2-7, with 7 bases identical to TRBD2. Losses at the gene ends were 5 bases for V and 4 bases for J; bases not matched to a gene: 8. CDR3 length: 14 residues. CDR1 LNHDA and CDR2 SQIVND come from the germline V gene (reference sequence). Here the CDR3 DNA reads TGTGCCAGTAGTGTCGCATCCGGGAGGTACGAGCAGTACTTC. It is translated as CASSVASGRYEQYF. The full variable domain, completed using reference TRBV19 and TRBJ2-7, is DGGITQSPKYLFRKEGQNVTLSCEQNLNHDAMYWYRQDPGQGLRLIYYSQIVNDFQKGDIAEGYSVSREKKESFPLTVTSAQKNPTAFYLCASSVASGRYEQYFGPGTRLTVT.

The genes are TRBV10-1 and TRBJ1-1, with D unresolved. The length of the CDR3 is 14 residues. Germline-derived CDR1 and CDR2 are WNHNN and SYGVQD (reference sequence). Trimming shortened V by 6 bases and J by 1 base, and 12 bases separated the two germline ends. The DNA for the CDR3 is TGCGCCAGCAGCCCAGGCCATGCGAACACTGAAGCTTTCTTT. Encoded protein: CASSPGHANTEAFF.

The rearrangement uses TRBV4-1 and TRBJ2-2, with D perhaps matching TRBD2 (5 bases). The CDR3 totals 15 residues. The germline V and J ends were trimmed by 1 base and 4 bases, with 10 bases remaining between them. The germline CDR1 and CDR2 sequences are MGHRA and YSYEKL. The CDR3 sequence is CASSQGPSSTGELFF. CDR3 sequence (DNA): TGCGCCAGCAGCCAAGGGCCTAGCAGCACCGGGGAGCTGTTTTTT.

This chain joins TRBV4-1 and TRBJ2-1; no clear D. The ends were cut back, 3 bases at V and 4 bases at J, with 4 bases in the middle. CDR3 size: 12 residues. Germline V gene data show CDR1 as MGHRA and CDR2 as YSYEKL. This CDR3 reads CASSHGYNEQFF. CDR3 nucleotides: TGCGCCAGCAGCCACGGGTACAATGAGCAGTTCTTC.

The CDR3 region is CASSLSGGFHEQYF. DNA of the CDR3: TGTGCCAGCAGCCTTAGCGGGGGCTTCCACGAGCAGTACTTC. The J gene is TRBJ2-7, the V gene TRBV7-7, with TRBD2 identical over 9 bases. The CDR3 runs 14 residues. Losses at the gene ends were 5 bases for V and 5 bases for J; bases not matched to a gene: 7. Germline V gene data show CDR1 as SSHAT and CDR2 as FNYEAQ (reference sequence).

The rearrangement joins TRBV6-1 to TRBJ1-1; 8 positions match TRBD1. V was clipped by 5 bases and J by 4 bases; unmatched bases: 6. Looked up from germline, CDR1 is MNHNS and CDR2 is SASEGT. CDR3 length: 14 residues. The CDR3 sequence is CASSSQGASTEAFF. In DNA, the CDR3 is TGTGCCAGCAGTTCCCAGGGGGCGAGCACTGAAGCTTTCTTT.

The chain uses TRBV15 and TRBJ2-3, with D possibly matching TRBD2 (7 bases). Germline V gene lookup returns CDR1 LNHNV and CDR2 YYDKDF (reference sequence). The length of the CDR3 is 20 residues. V lost 0 bases, J lost 4 bases, and 26 bases lay in between. The CDR3, as DNA: TGTGCCACCAGCAGAGAGAGGGGGGGAACCGGCGGACCAAGGGCAGATACGCAGTATTTT. Translating gives CATSRERGGTGGPRADTQYF.

The rearrangement joins TRBV27 to TRBJ2-3, with D tentatively TRBD2 (7 bases). This CDR3 is built from 16 residues. The V gene's germline CDR1 is MNHEY and CDR2 SMNVEV (reference sequence). V was trimmed by 1 base and J by 5 bases, leaving 16 bases between them. As DNA, the CDR3 is TGTGCCAGCAGTTTATGGGGGGGGCGCTTGAGAGATACGCAGTATTTT. Translating gives CASSLWGGRLRDTQYF.

The V call is TRBV5-1, the J call TRBJ1-4; perhaps TRBD1 as D (6 bases). V was shortened by 0 bases and J by 6 bases, with 15 bases between the two germline ends. The CDR3 sequence is 16 residues long. In germline, CDR1 is SGHRS, CDR2 YFSETQ. The chain's CDR3 is CASSLEPRGADEKLFF. CDR3 DNA: TGCGCCAGCAGCTTGGAACCCCGGGGGGCAGATGAAAAACTGTTTTTT.